Below, 23 T cell receptor beta chains from the same sample are listed, as sequenced in a study of T cells in Graves' hyperthyroidism and ophthalmopathy. Amplified regions were TCR beta CDR3 sequences from RNA transcripts. The study used the HTBI primer set for a first-round RT-PCR of the TCR CDR3. TCRdb redid the calling of the multiplex PCR reads with MiXCR, one entry per CDR3 protein. The sample carries around 350,000 distinct CDR3 sequences, 17% recorded once. Material for sequencing was blood. The receptors stem from a woman in her 30s with Graves' hyperthyroidism that later progressed to Graves' ophthalmopathy.

In its sample, this clonotype was seen many times. This sequence joins TRBV2 and TRBJ2-2; D not resolved. The CDR3 length is 17 residues. The germline V and J ends were trimmed by 4 bases and 1 base, with 16 bases remaining between them. Germline CDR1 reads SNHLY; CDR2 reads FYNNEI. CDR3: CASSVWTVQENTGELFF. In DNA form, the CDR3 reads TGTGCCAGCAGTGTCTGGACGGTTCAGGAGAACACCGGGGAGCTGTTTTTT.

In its sample, this clonotype was seen many times. The J gene is TRBJ2-5, the V gene TRBV29-1; D unclear. The CDR3 spans 11 residues. Trimming cost V 3 bases and J 5 bases, with 7 bases left between them. The germline V gene encodes CDR1 SQVTM and CDR2 ANQGSEA. The CDR3, as DNA: TGCAGCGTTGATGTTTGGGAGACCCAGTACTTC. Translating it yields CSVDVWETQYF.

This clonotype has only a few counts. This chain joins TRBV5-1 and TRBJ2-1, with 7 bases aligning to TRBD2. The CDR3 contains 19 residues. Germline V gene data show CDR1 as SGHRS and CDR2 as YFSETQ. The V segment lost 0 bases and the J segment 0 bases; nucleotides outside the gene matches: 12. The CDR3 region is CASSLDLFTGGRSYNEQFF. As DNA, the CDR3 is TGCGCCAGCAGCTTGGACCTTTTTACGGGGGGTCGCTCCTACAATGAGCAGTTCTTC. Full variable domain (remainder filled in from reference TRBV5-1 and TRBJ2-1): KAGVTQTPRYLIKTRGQQVTLSCSPISGHRSVSWYQQTPGQGLQFLFEYFSETQRNKGNFPGRFSGRQFSNSRSEMNVSTLELGDSALYLCASSLDLFTGGRSYNEQFFGPGTRLTVL.

This clonotype came up many times. The chain couples TRBV3-1 to TRBJ2-5; possible D gene TRBD2, 5 bases. V dropped 1 base and J dropped 7 bases, with 16 bases sitting between them. CDR3 length: 15 amino acids. Germline CDR1 is LGHDT and CDR2 is YNNKEL (reference sequence). This chain's CDR3 is CASSQGVPRGGTQYF. The CDR3 DNA follows: TGTGCCAGCAGCCAAGGTGTGCCCCGAGGAGGGACCCAGTACTTC.

This clonotype was picked up many times. V usage is TRBV2 and J usage is TRBJ2-3, with TRBD1 as a possible D gene (5 bases). In germline, CDR1 is SNHLY, CDR2 FYNNEI. The CDR3 has 13 residues. V gave up 7 bases and J gave up 2 bases, with 10 bases separating them. This CDR3 is CASTRAITDTQYF. The CDR3 DNA sequence: TGTGCCAGCACCAGGGCTATCACAGATACGCAGTATTTT.

Ten or more counts support this clonotype. V usage is TRBV11-2 and J usage is TRBJ2-7, with a possible D match to TRBD2 (7 bases). Germline V gives CDR1 SGHAT, CDR2 FQNNGV. Trimming took off 2 bases at V and 3 bases at J, with 14 bases between the two ends. There are 15 residues in the CDR3. Here the CDR3 reads CASSLPRGGNYEQYF. The CDR3 nucleotides are TGTGCCAGCAGCTTACCCAGGGGAGGGAACTACGAGCAGTACTTC.

The rearrangement uses TRBV2 and TRBJ2-7; possible D gene TRBD1, 5 bases. V dropped 6 bases and J dropped 3 bases, with 12 bases sitting between them. The CDR3 totals 13 residues. Germline assignment: CDR1 SNHLY and CDR2 FYNNEI. The CDR3 region has the DNA TGTGCCAGCAGGGTTAGGGGTGACTACGAGCAGTACTTC. Its translation is CASRVRGDYEQYF. The full variable domain, with the rest looked up from reference TRBV2 and TRBJ2-7, is EPEVTQTPSHQVTQMGQEVILRCVPISNHLYFYWYRQILGQKVEFLVSFYNNEISEKSEIFDDQFSVERPDGSNFTLKIRSTKLEDSAMYFCASRVRGDYEQYFGPGTRLTVT.

The sample holds many counts of this clonotype. The chain carries TRBV6-1 and TRBJ2-4, with D unresolved. Germline CDR1 is MNHNS and CDR2 is SASEGT. This CDR3 is 18 amino acids long. Trimming cost V 2 bases and J 0 bases, with 17 bases left between them. CDR3 protein: CASSESGFGVLAKNIQYF. The CDR3 coding sequence is TGTGCCAGCAGTGAATCGGGTTTTGGCGTTCTAGCCAAAAACATTCAGTACTTC.

Ten or more counts support this clonotype. The rearrangement uses TRBV5-1 and TRBJ1-1; D might be TRBD1 (5 bases). V lost 4 bases and J 3 bases, leaving 10 bases between the germline ends. The CDR3 contains 13 residues. The V gene's germline CDR1 is SGHRS and CDR2 YFSETQ. The CDR3 DNA sequence: TGCGCCAGCAGCATATTGACAGACACTGAAGCTTTCTTT. Amino acid sequence: CASSILTDTEAFF.

At least ten counts were recorded for this clonotype. The J gene is TRBJ1-1, the V gene TRBV19, with 7 positions matching TRBD1. Germline CDR1 LNHDA, CDR2 SQIVND (reference sequence). The J segment lost 0 bases and the V segment lost 8 bases, leaving 6 bases of the junction unmatched. The CDR3 sequence is 14 residues long. The CDR3 DNA is TGTGCCAGTGGGACAGATACTATGAACACTGAAGCTTTCTTT. Translating gives CASGTDTMNTEAFF.

Ten or more counts support this clonotype. The rearrangement joins TRBV3-1 to TRBJ1-1; D perhaps matches TRBD1 (6 bases). Germline CDR1 reads LGHDT; CDR2 reads YNNKEL (reference sequence). This CDR3 contains 14 residues. V was clipped by 5 bases and J by 4 bases, with 14 bases between them. The CDR3 bases are TGTGCCAGCAGCTTCCAGGGGTCGAGCACTGAAGCTTTCTTT. Protein product: CASSFQGSSTEAFF. Full variable domain (rest looked up from reference TRBV3-1 and TRBJ1-1): DTAVSQTPKYLVTQMGNDKSIKCEQNLGHDTMYWYKQDSKKFLKIMFSYNNKELIINETVPNRFSPKSPDKAHLNLHINSLELGDSAVYFCASSFQGSSTEAFFGQGTRLTVV.

This sequence joins TRBV5-6 and TRBJ1-2; D is possibly TRBD1 (6 bases). Trimming left V 4 bases short and J 1 base short, with 11 bases between. Per the germline V gene, CDR1 is SGHDT and CDR2 is YYEEEE. This CDR3 contains 14 residues. CDR3 residues: CASSTGQSNYGYTF. DNA for the CDR3: TGTGCCAGCAGCACCGGACAGAGTAACTATGGCTACACCTTC.

The chain recombines TRBV12-3 or TRBV12-4 with TRBJ2-7; no firm D call. The V end was cut by 6 bases, the J end by 5 bases, with 14 bases between. The CDR3 runs to 13 residues. DNA for the CDR3: TGTGCCAGCAGCCAACCCTATGGAGACGAGCAGTACTTC. This encodes CASSQPYGDEQYF.

The rearrangement joins TRBV4-1 to TRBJ2-7; possible D gene TRBD2, 5 bases. The CDR3 is made up of 15 amino acids. Deletions cut 1 base from V and 1 base from J, with 11 bases between. Germline V CDR1 and CDR2: MGHRA, YSYEKL. Written as DNA, the CDR3 is TGCGCCAGCAGCCAAGTAATAACGGGATCCTACGAGCAGTACTTC. This gives the protein CASSQVITGSYEQYF.

The CDR3 is CASSFREKSNQPQHF. The DNA for the CDR3 is TGTGCCAGCAGTTTCCGGGAGAAAAGCAATCAGCCCCAGCATTTT. This sequence joins TRBV6-5 and TRBJ1-5; unclear D gene. V gave up 4 bases and J gave up 1 base, with 11 bases separating them. Germline CDR1 MNHEY, CDR2 SVGAGI. The CDR3 has 15 residues.

The rearrangement uses TRBV9 and TRBJ2-5; D not resolved. Germline-derived CDR1 and CDR2 are SGDLS and YYNGEE. CDR3 length: 14 residues. V lost 4 bases to trimming and J lost 2 bases, with 12 bases between them. The CDR3 here is CASSPLRDQETQYF. The CDR3 region has the DNA TGTGCCAGCAGCCCCCTAAGGGATCAAGAGACCCAGTACTTC.

This clonotype was detected only a few times. A much larger clone is a single base away; this may be a read error. This chain joins TRBV2 and TRBJ1-2; D unresolved. This CDR3 spans 11 amino acids. Looked up from germline, CDR1 is SNHLY and CDR2 is FYNNEI. CDR3 sequence (DNA): TGTGCCGGCAGCGACATCTATGGCTACACCTTC. This encodes CAGSDIYGYTF. Drawing the rest from reference TRBV2 and TRBJ1-2, the complete variable domain is EPEVTQTPSHQVTQMGQEVILRCVPISNHLYFYWYRQILGQKVEFLVSFYNNEISEKSEIFDDQFSVERPDGSNFTLKIRSTKLEDSAMYFCAGSDIYGYTFGSGTRLTVV.

The CDR3: CASSDGQGYGYTF. The CDR3 DNA follows: TGTGCCAGCAGTGATGGGCAGGGGTATGGCTACACCTTC. V and J are TRBV2 and TRBJ1-2, with D perhaps matching TRBD1 (6 bases). Germline V gives CDR1 SNHLY, CDR2 FYNNEI. The V end was cut by 3 bases, the J end by 5 bases, with 10 bases between. The CDR3 is made up of 13 amino acids.

This clonotype was picked up many times. The chain recombines TRBV6-1 with TRBJ2-1; 12 positions match TRBD2. The CDR3 has 15 residues. Germline CDR1 MNHNS, CDR2 SASEGT. V lost 6 bases to trimming and J lost 9 bases; unmatched junction nucleotides: 9. The DNA for the CDR3 is TGTGCCAGCAGAGCTCTAGCGGGAGGGCCTGGTGAGCAGTTCTTC. It is translated as CASRALAGGPGEQFF.

This clonotype was counted at least ten times. The rearrangement uses TRBV29-1 and TRBJ2-1, with D possibly matching TRBD2 (6 bases). This CDR3 spans 14 amino acids. In germline, CDR1 is SQVTM, CDR2 ANQGSEA. Trimming left V 7 bases short and J 1 base short, with 14 bases between. CDR3 DNA: TGCAGCGGTCGGCGGGATGGGTCCTACAATGAGCAGTTCTTC. Protein product: CSGRRDGSYNEQFF.

This clonotype was counted ten times or more. The chain combines TRBV7-9 with TRBJ2-3; D gene uncertain. Germline V gene sequence: CDR1 SEHNR, CDR2 FQNEAQ (reference sequence). Between the trimmed V and J ends, which lost 4 bases and 6 bases, there was a span of 14 bases. CDR3 length equals 14 residues. CDR3 protein: CASSSRTQMDTQYF. For the CDR3, the DNA is TGTGCCAGCAGCTCCAGGACCCAGATGGATACGCAGTATTTT.

The rearrangement joins TRBV9 to TRBJ2-1; 9 bases agree with TRBD2. The CDR3 loop spans 14 amino acids. The trim removed 3 bases at V and 10 bases at J, leaving 8 bases unmatched. Germline V gene lookup returns CDR1 SGDLS and CDR2 YYNGEE. CDR3 residues: CASSASGALREQFF. The CDR3 nucleotides read TGTGCCAGCAGCGCTAGCGGGGCGCTCCGAGAGCAGTTCTTC.

This clonotype is labeled medium-sized. J is TRBJ2-3 and V is TRBV7-9; 9 nucleotides agree with TRBD2. The CDR3 has 15 residues. The V and J ends lost 5 bases and 2 bases, in that order; junction bases with no gene match: 5. Germline V gene lookup returns CDR1 SEHNR and CDR2 FQNEAQ (reference sequence). CDR3 sequence (DNA): TGTGCCAGCAGCCGAGCGGGGGGAGACACAGATACGCAGTATTTT. It codes for CASSRAGGDTDTQYF.